This T cell receptor (beta chain) was recorded in a study of blood T cells in healthy people across ages. Study conclusions and caveats: Measured against age, TCR beta diversity per million T cells decreased in a roughly linear manner. Shifts in expanded clonotypes may have been confounded by donor CMV status, which was unknown.

This clonotype has a handful of counts. The antigen is not known. A second about 7 to 12 cycle PCR used barcoded and J-beta primers. TCRdb called the 5' RACE reads again in MiXCR, with one record for every CDR3 protein. Of approximately 490,000 distinct CDR3 sequences listed, 24% were seen once; the top ten hold 7.5% to 9%. Germline V gene data show CDR1 as SGHDT and CDR2 as YYEEEE. The CDR3 extends over 17 amino acids. The V gene end was trimmed by 0 bases and the J gene end by 2 bases; junction bases not matched to a gene: 7. The data were also submitted as part of a second study, on T cells of mothers and their children.

This receptor was obtained from a boy aged 5-17 years in good health. The rearrangement joins TRBV5-6 to TRBJ2-5; the match to TRBD2 covers 10 bases. The sequenced sample consisted of blood. CDR3 loop: CASSLEIAGGSQETQYF. The CDR3 nucleotides are TGTGCCAGCAGCTTGGAGATAGCGGGGGGCTCGCAAGAGACCCAGTACTTC. The full variable domain, in which reference TRBV5-6 and TRBJ2-5 provide the parts outside the CDR3, is DAGVTQSPTHLIKTRGQQVTLRCSPKSGHDTVSWYQQALGQGPQFIFQYYEEEERQRGNFPDRFSGHQFPNYSSELNVNALLLGDSALYLCASSLEIAGGSQETQYFGPGTRLLVL.